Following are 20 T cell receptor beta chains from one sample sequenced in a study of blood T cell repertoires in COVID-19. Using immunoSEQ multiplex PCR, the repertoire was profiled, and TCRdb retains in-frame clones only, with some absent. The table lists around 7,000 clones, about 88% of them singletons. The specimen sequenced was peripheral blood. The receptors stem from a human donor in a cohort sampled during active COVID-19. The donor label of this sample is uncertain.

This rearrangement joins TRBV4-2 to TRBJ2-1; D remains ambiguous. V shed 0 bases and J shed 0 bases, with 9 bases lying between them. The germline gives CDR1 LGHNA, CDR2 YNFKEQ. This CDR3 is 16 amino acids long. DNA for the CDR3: TGTGCCAGCAGCCAAGATATCGCTAGCTCCTACAATGAGCAGTTCTTC. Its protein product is CASSQDIASSYNEQFF.

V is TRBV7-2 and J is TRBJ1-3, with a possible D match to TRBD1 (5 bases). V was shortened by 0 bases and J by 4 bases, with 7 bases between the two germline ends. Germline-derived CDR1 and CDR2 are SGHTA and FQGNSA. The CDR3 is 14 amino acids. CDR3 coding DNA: TGTGCCAGCAGCTTAGCCGGGGGGGGAAACACCATATATTTT. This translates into CASSLAGGGNTIYF. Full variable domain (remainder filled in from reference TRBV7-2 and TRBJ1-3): GAGVSQSPSNKVTEKGKDVELRCDPISGHTALYWYRQSLGQGLEFLIYFQGNSAPDKSGLPSDRFSAERTGGSVSTLTIQRTQQEDSAVYLCASSLAGGGNTIYFGEGSWLTVV.

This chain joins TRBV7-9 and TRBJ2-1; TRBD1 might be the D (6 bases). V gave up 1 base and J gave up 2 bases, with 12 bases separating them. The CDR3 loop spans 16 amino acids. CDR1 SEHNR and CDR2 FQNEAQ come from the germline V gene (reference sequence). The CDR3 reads CASSLEGRGAYNEQFF. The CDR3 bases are TGTGCCAGCAGCTTAGAGGGCAGGGGCGCCTACAATGAGCAGTTCTTC.

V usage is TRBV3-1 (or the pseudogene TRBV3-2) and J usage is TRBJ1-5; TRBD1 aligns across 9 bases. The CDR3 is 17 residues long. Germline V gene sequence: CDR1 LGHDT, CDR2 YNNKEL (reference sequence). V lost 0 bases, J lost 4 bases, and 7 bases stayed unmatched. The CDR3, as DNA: TGTGCCAGCAGCCAAGAATCAGGGACAGGGCGTAATCAGCCCCAGCATTTT. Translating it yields CASSQESGTGRNQPQHF.

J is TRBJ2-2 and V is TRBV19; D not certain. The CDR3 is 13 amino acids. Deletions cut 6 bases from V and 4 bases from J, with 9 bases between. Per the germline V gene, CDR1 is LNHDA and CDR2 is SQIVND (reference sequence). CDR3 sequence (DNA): TGTGCCAGTAGGACACACGTCACCGGGGAGCTGTTTTTT. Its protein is CASRTHVTGELFF.

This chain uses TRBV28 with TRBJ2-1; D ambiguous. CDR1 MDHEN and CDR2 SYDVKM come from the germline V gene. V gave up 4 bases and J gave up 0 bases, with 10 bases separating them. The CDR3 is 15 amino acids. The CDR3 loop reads CASSSYPSSYNEQFF. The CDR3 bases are TGTGCCAGCAGTTCCTACCCGAGCTCCTACAATGAGCAGTTCTTC.

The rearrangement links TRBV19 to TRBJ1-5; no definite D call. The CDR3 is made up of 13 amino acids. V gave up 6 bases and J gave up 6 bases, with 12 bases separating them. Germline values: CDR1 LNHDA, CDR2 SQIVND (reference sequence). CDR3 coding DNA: TGTGCCAGTAGAGTAGGAGGGTTTCAGCCCCAGCATTTT. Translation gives CASRVGGFQPQHF.

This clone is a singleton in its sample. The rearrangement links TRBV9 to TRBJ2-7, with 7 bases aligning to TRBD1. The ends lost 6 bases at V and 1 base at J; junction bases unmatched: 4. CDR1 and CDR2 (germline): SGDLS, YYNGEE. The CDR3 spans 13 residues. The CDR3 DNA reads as TGTGCCAGCAACCGGGACAGTTCCTACGAGCAGTACTTC. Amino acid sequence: CASNRDSSYEQYF.

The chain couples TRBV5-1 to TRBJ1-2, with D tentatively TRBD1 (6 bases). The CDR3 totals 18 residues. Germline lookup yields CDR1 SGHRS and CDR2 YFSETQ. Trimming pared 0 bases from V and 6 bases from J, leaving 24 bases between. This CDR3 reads CASSLEPVGTWSFNGYTF. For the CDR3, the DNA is TGCGCCAGCAGCTTGGAACCTGTAGGGACATGGTCATTCAATGGCTACACCTTC.

The CDR3, as DNA: TGTGCCAGCAGCCCCCGACAGGGGGCTGCAGATACGCAGTATTTT. Translation gives CASSPRQGAADTQYF. The chain employs TRBV6-4 and TRBJ2-3, with 10 bases identical to TRBD1. Unmatched junction bases numbered 7, after V lost 6 bases and J lost 4 bases. The CDR3 covers 15 residues. Looked up from germline, CDR1 is MRHNA and CDR2 is SNTAGT.

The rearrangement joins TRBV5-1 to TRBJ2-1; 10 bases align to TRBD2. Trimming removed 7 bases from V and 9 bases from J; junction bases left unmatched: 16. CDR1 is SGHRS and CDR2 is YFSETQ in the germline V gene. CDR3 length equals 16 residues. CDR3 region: CASGPLGKRGGIEQFF. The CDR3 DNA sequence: TGCGCCAGCGGCCCCTTAGGGAAGCGGGGGGGCATTGAGCAGTTCTTC.

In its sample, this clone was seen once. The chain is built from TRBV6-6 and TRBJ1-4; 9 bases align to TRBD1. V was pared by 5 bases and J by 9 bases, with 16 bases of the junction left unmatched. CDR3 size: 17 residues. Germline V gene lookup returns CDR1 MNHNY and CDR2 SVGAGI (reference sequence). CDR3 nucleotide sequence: TGTGCCAGCAGTCTATTCTCCGGGACAGGGCCCGCGAAAAAACTGTTTTTT. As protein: CASSLFSGTGPAKKLFF.

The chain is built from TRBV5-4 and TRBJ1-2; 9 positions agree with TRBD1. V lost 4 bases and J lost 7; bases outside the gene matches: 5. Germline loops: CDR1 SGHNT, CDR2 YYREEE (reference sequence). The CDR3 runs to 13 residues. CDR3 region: CASSRDRVGGYTF. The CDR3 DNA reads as TGTGCCAGCAGCCGGGACAGGGTCGGTGGCTACACCTTC.

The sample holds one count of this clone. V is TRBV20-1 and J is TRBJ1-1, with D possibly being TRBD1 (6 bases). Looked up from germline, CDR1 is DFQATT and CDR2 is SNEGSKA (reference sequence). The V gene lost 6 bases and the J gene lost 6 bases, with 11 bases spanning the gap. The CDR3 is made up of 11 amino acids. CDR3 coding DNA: TGCAGTGCCGCAGGGGCCGCTGAAGCTTTCTTT. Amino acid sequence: CSAAGAAEAFF.

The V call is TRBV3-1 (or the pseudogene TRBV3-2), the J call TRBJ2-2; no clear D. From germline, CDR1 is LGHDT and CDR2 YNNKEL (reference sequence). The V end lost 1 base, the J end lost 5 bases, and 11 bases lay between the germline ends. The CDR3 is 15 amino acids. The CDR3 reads CASSQVRRRTGELFF. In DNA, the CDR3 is TGTGCCAGCAGCCAAGTTAGGAGAAGGACCGGGGAGCTGTTTTTT.

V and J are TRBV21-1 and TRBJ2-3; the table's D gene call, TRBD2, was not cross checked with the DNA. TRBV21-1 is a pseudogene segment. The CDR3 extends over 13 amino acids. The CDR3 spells CASTPLNTDTQYF. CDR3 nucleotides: TGTGCCAGCACCCCACTCAACACAGATACGCAGTATTTT.

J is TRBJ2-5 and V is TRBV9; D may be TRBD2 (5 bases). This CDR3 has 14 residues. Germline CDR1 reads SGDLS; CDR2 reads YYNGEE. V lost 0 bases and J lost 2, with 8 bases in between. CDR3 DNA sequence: TGTGCCAGCAGCGTAGGCGGCGGGCAAGAGACCCAGTACTTC. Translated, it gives CASSVGGGQETQYF.

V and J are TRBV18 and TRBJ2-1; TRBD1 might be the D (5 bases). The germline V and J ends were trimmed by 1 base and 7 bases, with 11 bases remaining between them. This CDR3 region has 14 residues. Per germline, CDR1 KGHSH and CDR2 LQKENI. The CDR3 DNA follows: TGTGCCAGCTCACCACTAGGGGCCCTTAATGAGCAGTTCTTC. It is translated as CASSPLGALNEQFF. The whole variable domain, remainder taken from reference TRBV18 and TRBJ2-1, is NAGVMQNPRHLVRRRGQEARLRCSPMKGHSHVYWYRQLPEEGLKFMVYLQKENIIDESGMPKERFSAEFPKEGPSILRIQQVVRGDSAAYFCASSPLGALNEQFFGPGTRLTVL.

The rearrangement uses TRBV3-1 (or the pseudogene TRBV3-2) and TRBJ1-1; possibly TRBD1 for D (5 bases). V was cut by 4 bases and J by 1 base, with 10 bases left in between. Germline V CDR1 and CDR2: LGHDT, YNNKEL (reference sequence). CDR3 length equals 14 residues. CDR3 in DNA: TGTGCCAGCAGCCCGCTGACAGAGAACACTGAAGCTTTCTTT. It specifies CASSPLTENTEAFF.

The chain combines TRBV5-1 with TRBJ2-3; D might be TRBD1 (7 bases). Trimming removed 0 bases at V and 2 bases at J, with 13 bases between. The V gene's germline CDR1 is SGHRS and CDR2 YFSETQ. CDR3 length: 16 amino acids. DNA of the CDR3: TGCGCCAGCAGCTTGGCCGTCAGGGGGGACACAGATACGCAGTATTTT. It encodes CASSLAVRGDTDTQYF.